This is a list of T cell receptor beta chains from one sample in a study of blood T cells in healthy people across ages. TCRdb passed the 5' RACE reads through MiXCR, listing each CDR3 protein once. Of 1.8 million or so distinct CDR3 sequences listed, around 40% are singletons. The source material was blood. Every receptor here comes from a human donor in good health. Each CDR3 is given with its conserved first and last residue. A D gene is named only where the DNA matches it firmly. Part of the rows lack a size; the others show once, few, many or a class for expanded clones.

J	D	size	V	DNA	CDR3
TRBJ1-2	TRBD1	few	TRBV4-1	TGCGCCAGCAGCCAAGGGGGACAGACCTTCTATGGCTACACCTTC	CASSQGGQTFYGYTF
TRBJ1-4	.	.	TRBV29-1	TGCAGCGTTGAGTCGGTGGCCCGCGCTGGGGAAAAACTGTTTTTT	CSVESVARAGEKLFF
TRBJ2-6	.	few	TRBV6-1	TGTGCCAGCACCTCTTCGGGGACACTCTCGTCTGGGGCCAACGTCCTGACTTTC	CASTSSGTLSSGANVLTF
TRBJ2-7	TRBD2	.	TRBV7-2	TGTGCCAGCAGCTTGGGGACTAGCGGGGGCCCTCCCTACGAGCAGTACTTC	CASSLGTSGGPPYEQYF
TRBJ2-3	TRBD2	few	TRBV12-3/TRBV12-4	TGTGCCAGCAGTTTGAGTAGCGGGGGGATATCAGATACGCAGTATTTT	CASSLSSGGISDTQYF
TRBJ1-2	.	.	TRBV4-3	TGCGCCAGCAGCCAAGATGGAGCAGTTAACTATGGCTACACCTTC	CASSQDGAVNYGYTF
TRBJ1-5	.	once	TRBV27	TGTGCCTCTGCCCGGGGGGCTAGCAATCAGCCCCAGCATTTT	CASARGASNQPQHF
TRBJ2-7	.	.	TRBV7-2	TGTGCCTTCGAGGGTACCTTTTCCTACGAGCAGTACTTC	CAFEGTFSYEQYF
TRBJ2-3	.	few	TRBV11-2	TGTGCCAGCAGCTTGAGGGGGGGCCGAGGTAGCACAGATACGCAGTATTTT	CASSLRGGRGSTDTQYF
TRBJ2-1	.	.	TRBV7-6	TGTGCCAGCAGCTACAGGGAGAGTCAGACCCAGTTCTTC	CASSYRESQTQFF
TRBJ1-1	.	.	TRBV5-1	TGCGCCAGCAGCGCATCTCCCGTATATGAAGGAGCTTTCTTT	CASSASPVYEGAFF
TRBJ2-3	.	once	TRBV11-2	TGTGCCAGCAGCGACCGACAGGCCCGCGGGACAGATACGCAGTATTTT	CASSDRQARGTDTQYF
TRBJ2-7	.	few	TRBV29-1	TGCAGCGTCGCCCCGTTGCAGGGAACCTACGAGCAGTACTTC	CSVAPLQGTYEQYF
TRBJ2-3	.	.	TRBV5-1	TGCGCCAGCAGCCCTGGAAACCGACAGGCCTTAGGGGGGACGCAGTATTTT	CASSPGNRQALGGTQYF
TRBJ2-7	.	.	TRBV14	TGTGCCAGCAGCCAAAGACGGGGGCAGGATGATGGTTCCTACGAGCAGTACTTC	CASSQRRGQDDGSYEQYF
TRBJ1-5	.	.	TRBV24-1	TGTGTTTCACCCAGGGAGCCGAATAGCAATCAGCCCCAGCATTTT	CVSPREPNSNQPQHF
TRBJ2-3	TRBD2	.	TRBV20-1	TGCAGTGCTTTTCGCCTACGAGCGGGGTTCACAGATACGCAGTATTTT	CSAFRLRAGFTDTQYF